Listed here are 21 T cell receptor beta chains from one sample, sequenced in a study of cytomegalovirus exposure and HLA in healthy donors. 13 Jbeta primers and 60 Vbeta primers were used for the PCR. Data came from immunoSEQ multiplex PCR; TCRdb stores just in-frame clones and leaves some out. The sample carries roughly 190,000 clones, 75% to 90% recorded once. Sequenced: PBMCs. These TCRs come from a man aged 40-55 years in good health and CMV-seropositive.

The CDR3 sequence: CASSPAGGVNTEAFF. CDR3 sequence (DNA): TGTGCCAGCAGTCCCGCAGGGGGCGTGAACACTGAAGCTTTCTTT. The chain recombines TRBV28 with TRBJ1-1; TRBD1 aligns across 8 bases. The J segment lost 0 bases and the V segment lost 5 bases, leaving 5 bases of the junction unmatched. Germline V gene sequence: CDR1 MDHEN, CDR2 SYDVKM. The CDR3 is 15 residues long.

The chain recombines TRBV10-1 with TRBJ2-7, with D tentatively TRBD2 (6 bases). The germline V and J ends were trimmed by 6 bases and 3 bases, with 18 bases remaining between them. This CDR3 is 15 amino acids long. The V gene's germline CDR1 is WNHNN and CDR2 SYGVQD (reference sequence). The CDR3: CASRGWGDSDYEQYF. The CDR3 coding sequence is TGCGCCAGCAGAGGGTGGGGGGACTCGGACTACGAGCAGTACTTC.

J is TRBJ2-7 and V is TRBV2; D is uncertain. The CDR3 is 15 residues long. Germline V gene lookup returns CDR1 SNHLY and CDR2 FYNNEI. V gave up 0 bases and J gave up 1 base, with 10 bases separating them. The CDR3 DNA is TGTGCCAGCAGTGAAGCAGGCAGGCTGTCCTACGAGCAGTACTTC. This encodes CASSEAGRLSYEQYF.

The count of this clone is one. The same CDR3 arises from other DNA sequences in this sample as well. CDR3 amino acids: CAHRAMNTEAFF. The CDR3 DNA is TGTGCCCACCGAGCTATGAACACTGAAGCTTTCTTT. The chain uses TRBV6-1 and TRBJ1-1; no reliable D call. The CDR3 extends over 12 amino acids. V lost 11 bases and J 0 bases, leaving 10 bases between the germline ends. CDR1 is MNHNS and CDR2 is SASEGT in the germline V gene.

This rearrangement joins TRBV18 to TRBJ2-2; no clear D gene. The CDR3 runs 18 residues. V was pared by 3 bases and J by 0 bases, with 17 bases between. In germline, CDR1 is KGHSH, CDR2 LQKENI. CDR3 sequence (DNA): TGTGCCAGCTCACCCCGAGCTGCCCAACCCCCGAACACCGGGGAGCTGTTTTTT. Its translation is CASSPRAAQPPNTGELFF.

This chain joins TRBV13 and TRBJ1-2; D is unresolved. Trimming took 4 bases from V and 4 from J, leaving 19 bases between them. The CDR3 totals 16 residues. Germline V CDR1 and CDR2: PRHDT, FYEKMQ (reference sequence). The CDR3 region is CASSSRLSSLRYGYTF. DNA of the CDR3: TGTGCCAGCAGCTCGCGACTGTCGTCCCTACGCTATGGCTACACCTTC.

The chain recombines TRBV29-1 with TRBJ2-7; 11 bases match TRBD1. This CDR3 spans 15 amino acids. Germline CDR1 is SQVTM and CDR2 is ANQGSEA. V shed 2 bases and J 2 bases; nucleotides not matched to a gene: 5. The CDR3 bases are TGCAGCGTTGAATCTCCGGGACAGGGGGCCTACGAGCAGTACTTC. Its protein is CSVESPGQGAYEQYF.

Points on this clone: One junction end does not reproduce the germline sequence, and a read error may be involved. The chain links TRBV7-9 to TRBJ1-1; TRBD1 is a possible D gene (6 bases). CDR3 size: 14 residues. Germline CDR1 SEHNR, CDR2 FQNEAQ (reference sequence). The CDR3, as DNA: TGTTCCAGCAGCGCCACAGGGTTGAGCACTGAAGCTTTCTTT. Translation gives CSSSATGLSTEAFF.

This clone was seen only once. The chain carries TRBV10-3 and TRBJ1-3, with 7 bases aligning to TRBD1. CDR1 is ENHRY and CDR2 is SYGVKD in the germline V gene. Trimming took 8 bases from V and 4 from J; bases not matched to a gene: 5. The CDR3 spans 13 residues. The CDR3: CAIGTVGGNTIYF. In nucleotides, the CDR3 is TGTGCCATCGGGACAGTCGGGGGAAACACCATATATTTT.

The chain uses TRBV11-2 and TRBJ2-3; D is unresolved. Trimming took 4 bases from V and 6 from J, leaving 8 bases between them. CDR3 size: 12 residues. The germline CDR1 and CDR2 sequences are SGHAT and FQNNGV. This CDR3 is CASSSSRDTQYF. CDR3 nucleotides: TGTGCCAGCAGCTCCTCGAGGGATACGCAGTATTTT.

The chain combines TRBV6-5 with TRBJ2-7; D unclear. The germline CDR1 and CDR2 sequences are MNHEY and SVGAGI. This CDR3 region has 14 residues. With 0 bases removed from V and 3 bases from J, the gap between germline ends came to 9 bases. The CDR3 loop is CASSYSSKSYEQYF. The CDR3 DNA reads as TGTGCCAGCAGTTACTCCTCCAAGAGCTACGAGCAGTACTTC.

The rearrangement links TRBV9 to TRBJ2-5; 7 bases align to TRBD2. The CDR3 length is 15 residues. Germline loops: CDR1 SGDLS, CDR2 YYNGEE. V lost 0 bases to trimming and J lost 5 bases; unmatched junction nucleotides: 7. The CDR3 protein is CASSVAGGEGETQYF. CDR3 nucleotides: TGTGCCAGCAGCGTAGCGGGGGGAGAGGGGGAGACCCAGTACTTC.

The chain is built from TRBV27 and TRBJ1-4, with 7 bases fitting TRBD1. This CDR3 is built from 15 residues. Germline loops: CDR1 MNHEY, CDR2 SMNVEV (reference sequence). V lost 6 bases to trimming and J lost 5 bases; unmatched junction nucleotides: 9. CDR3 amino acids: CASSPTGQLNEKLFF. CDR3 coding DNA: TGTGCCAGCAGCCCCACGGGACAGCTGAATGAAAAACTGTTTTTT. The entire variable domain, with the rest obtained from reference TRBV27 and TRBJ1-4, is as follows: EAQVTQNPRYLITVTGKKLTVTCSQNMNHEYMSWYRQDPGLGLRQIYYSMNVEVTDKGDVPEGYKVSRKEKRNFPLILESPSPNQTSLYFCASSPTGQLNEKLFFGSGTQLSVL.

This rearrangement joins TRBV13 to TRBJ1-4, with TRBD1 matching over 12 bases. V shed 6 bases, J shed 12 bases, and the junction held 8 bases outside the gene matches. This CDR3 contains 14 residues. Germline values: CDR1 PRHDT, CDR2 FYEKMQ (reference sequence). DNA of the CDR3: TGTGCCAGCAGACCGGGACAGGGGGCGCGGGAACTGTTTTTT. Amino acids: CASRPGQGARELFF.

The table lists this clone with a few counts. The rearrangement joins TRBV21-1 to TRBJ2-1; the table's D gene call, TRBD2, was not cross checked with the DNA. TRBV21-1 is tagged as a pseudogene. This CDR3 has 20 amino acids. The CDR3 spells CASSKRLGLAGGLGRNEQFF. The CDR3 coding sequence is TGTGCCAGCAGCAAACGCCTAGGGCTAGCGGGGGGGCTTGGTCGGAATGAGCAGTTCTTC.

The chain links TRBV28 to TRBJ2-7; D is unclear. The V gene's germline CDR1 is MDHEN and CDR2 SYDVKM. V lost 6 bases to trimming and J lost 0 bases, with 9 bases between them. The CDR3 totals 13 residues. For the CDR3, the DNA is TGTGCCAGCAGCAGTTCAAGCTCCTACGAGCAGTACTTC. Amino acids: CASSSSSSYEQYF.

This clone was seen more than once but under ten times. This chain connects TRBV19 to TRBJ1-4; 10 bases agree with TRBD1. Germline V lookup: CDR1 LNHDA, CDR2 SQIVND (reference sequence). This CDR3 spans 15 amino acids. Trimming cost V 5 bases and J 6 bases; bases outside gene matches: 6. The CDR3, as DNA: TGTGCCAGTAGTGCGACAGGGGGCTCGGATGAAAAACTGTTTTTT. Translated, it gives CASSATGGSDEKLFF.

The genes are TRBV5-6 and TRBJ2-1; D is undetermined. There are 17 residues in the CDR3. V lost 2 bases to trimming and J lost 0 bases, with 15 bases between them. The germline CDR1 and CDR2 sequences are SGHDT and YYEEEE. The CDR3 protein is CASSFPGSLSSYNEQFF. In nucleotides, the CDR3 is TGTGCCAGCAGCTTCCCCGGGTCCCTAAGCTCCTACAATGAGCAGTTCTTC. The complete variable domain, with remaining parts taken from reference TRBV5-6 and TRBJ2-1, reads DAGVTQSPTHLIKTRGQQVTLRCSPKSGHDTVSWYQQALGQGPQFIFQYYEEEERQRGNFPDRFSGHQFPNYSSELNVNALLLGDSALYLCASSFPGSLSSYNEQFFGPGTRLTVL.

The rearrangement uses TRBV6-4 and TRBJ2-1; 10 nucleotides match TRBD1. Germline CDR1 and CDR2: MRHNA and SNTAGT. Trimming cost V 4 bases and J 8 bases; bases outside gene matches: 5. The CDR3 extends over 14 amino acids. The chain's CDR3 is CASSVRDRGYEQFF. The CDR3 nucleotides are TGTGCCAGCAGTGTCCGGGACAGGGGATATGAGCAGTTCTTC.

The rearrangement links TRBV19 to TRBJ2-1, with TRBD1 matching 12 bases. The CDR3 length is 11 residues. Germline trimming cut 6 bases from V and 15 bases from J; bases unmatched to any gene: 3. Looked up from germline, CDR1 is LNHDA and CDR2 is SQIVND (reference sequence). The CDR3 DNA is TGTGCCAGTAGGGGGACAGGGGGCCGGTTCTTC. Its protein is CASRGTGGRFF. The full variable domain, with the rest looked up from reference TRBV19 and TRBJ2-1, is DGGITQSPKYLFRKEGQNVTLSCEQNLNHDAMYWYRQDPGQGLRLIYYSQIVNDFQKGDIAEGYSVSREKKESFPLTVTSAQKNPTAFYLCASRGTGGRFFGPGTRLTVL.

In this sample, this clone turned up a few times. For the CDR3, the DNA is TGTGCCAGCAGCCAAAACCCGGGCAGGACAGCTAACTATGGCTACACCTTC. It is translated as CASSQNPGRTANYGYTF. The chain links TRBV14 to TRBJ1-2; tentatively, D is TRBD1 (6 bases). This CDR3 comprises 17 residues. Trimming pared 2 bases from V and 0 bases from J, leaving 16 bases between. Per the germline V gene, CDR1 is SGHDN and CDR2 is FVKESK.